This T cell receptor (beta chain) emerged from a study of T cells in Graves' hyperthyroidism and ophthalmopathy. V lost 0 bases, J lost 4 bases, and 16 bases lay in between. This CDR3 region has 16 residues. The germline V gene encodes CDR1 SEHNR and CDR2 FQNEAQ (reference sequence). RNA transcripts were the template for amplifying TCR beta CDR3 regions. Carried out on the TCR CDR3, a first-round RT-PCR used the HTBI primer set. MiXCR, run by TCRdb on the multiplex PCR reads, gives a single entry per CDR3 protein. The data contain hundreds of thousands of distinct CDR3 sequences, 22% of them singletons.

Sequencing was performed on blood. This chain links TRBV7-9 with TRBJ2-7; D might be TRBD1 (6 bases). This TCR was recovered from a woman between 70 and 85 years old with Graves' ophthalmopathy. CDR3: CASSLAGLGQPYEQYF. The CDR3 nucleotides read TGTGCCAGCAGCTTAGCCGGGCTCGGACAGCCGTACGAGCAGTACTTC.